This section outlines one TCR beta chain sequence together with its context. It lacks a known antigen. There are no base qualities to consult, and no much larger clone falls within one base. This sample is part of a study of blood T cell repertoires in COVID-19 (dated by TCRdb to about 2020). Notes on the research overall: Collaborator samples came from the United States, Italy and Spain and covered acute and convalescent phases of COVID-19. The material from the prospective study consisted of cDNA or gDNA derived from T cells, B-cell-depleted T cells, or PBMCs. The dataset comprised deeply sampled blood TCRbeta repertoires from subjects exposed to, actively infected with, or recovered from COVID-19. A freely available public database, intended as a resource for researchers studying the immune response to SARS-CoV-2, is where the repertoires were released. Samples came from the ongoing ImmuneRACE study (first 160 participants) plus 1,254 subjects from 6 global collaborators. Sample metadata almost always included a de-identified subject ID, COVID-19 status, age in years and sex. Where available, HLA class I and class II types were taken from metadata supplied by the sample provider and were not determined by assay-based typing. General conclusions and limits of the study: Clinical and demographic metadata were provided uncurated, with the amount varying by source and participant.

Taken from the germline V gene, the CDR1 and CDR2 loops are SGDLS and YYNGEE. The CDR3 contains 18 residues, cysteine and phenylalanine counted. The retained sequence is limited to the CDR3, 54 bases, with the frame set at the first base. Here V drops 0 bases and J drops 5 bases, and the junction holds 14 bases not matched to any gene. Participants in the prospective study were enrolled through a virtual design, were aged roughly 18 to 100 years, and lived in 24 United States geographic areas. Cohort assignment in the prospective study relied on participant-reported clinical history from a screening survey and a study questionnaire. Exposed participants were defined as having been in contact with someone with a PCR-confirmed or clinician-diagnosed COVID-19 case within 2 weeks of study entry. In the prospective study, whole blood, serum and a nasopharyngeal or oropharyngeal swab were collected from each participant by mobile phlebotomists. Over an approximately two-month period, participants in the prospective study had the option of providing additional blood draws and questionnaires. Before DNA extraction, blood samples from the prospective study were shipped at room temperature or frozen.

TCRbeta CDR3 regions were amplified from genomic DNA using the immunoSEQ Assay, a bias-controlled multiplex PCR. As for how the authors treated the data: The number of nucleated cells in each sample was estimated by amplification of reference gene primers within the assay. To quantify the absolute abundance of each unique TCRbeta CDR3 rearrangement, sequence reads were collapsed and filtered. For each sample, productive Simpson clonality was calculated by taking the square root of Simpson's diversity index across productive rearrangements. TCRdb took over this immuneACCESS table, retaining in-frame rearrangements with V and J assigned. Such tables are incomplete; in checked studies, under half of the missing clones stem from an unresolved V gene, and the remainder is unexplained. V, J and clone size were drawn from that table, and D and trimming were deduced from the DNA. The sample table lists about 280,000 clones, roughly 85% of them with a count of one. The top ten hold about 5% of the sample.

This receptor chain uses TRBV9 and TRBJ2-3, with 8 bases in between that match TRBD1. Specimen: PBMCs or T cells enriched from blood (not recorded which). This TCR was recovered from a man aged 40-49 years who had been exposed to COVID-19. The encoded CDR3 is CASSVEGLRTGSRDTQYF. The DNA sequence is as follows: TGTGCCAGCAGCGTAGAGGGTTTGAGGACAGGGTCGAGAGATACGCAGTATTTT.